The T cell receptor (beta chain) under discussion was sequenced for a study of CD8+CD57+ T cells in acquired aplastic anemia. Study overall: The study obtained an average of approximately 2.9 ug of DNA from sorted CD4+ and CD8+ cells. Healthy donor sequencing depth: about 10 million CD4+, fewer than 13 million CD8+ reads. Points from the study as a whole: Patients showed no significant difference from controls in CD8+ Simpson's diversity. It was found that some 30 CD8+ CDR3 sequences were shared between patients and controls.

J lost 10 bases, V lost 0 bases, and 8 bases had no gene match. The CDR3 is made up of 15 amino acids. CDR1 and CDR2 (germline): SGHRS, YFSETQ. Genomic DNA templated the TCR beta VDJ and CDR3 profiling. TCRdb passed the reads through MiXCR, listing each CDR3 protein once. This sample has about 170,000 distinct CDR3 sequences, with 35% to 55% found just once. Of note for this clonotype: Its antigen is not identified. A much bigger clone sits one base away, suggesting this may be a read error.

The sample consisted of sorted CD4+, CD8+, or CD8+CD57+ T cells (not recorded which) from PBMCs. The receptor's source is a human donor in good health. V and J are TRBV5-1 and TRBJ2-1, with 9 bases lining up with TRBD1. Here the CDR3 reads CASSLGGTGLQEQFF. The CDR3 DNA reads TGCGCCAGCAGCTTGGGGGGGACAGGGCTCCAGGAGCAGTTCTTC.